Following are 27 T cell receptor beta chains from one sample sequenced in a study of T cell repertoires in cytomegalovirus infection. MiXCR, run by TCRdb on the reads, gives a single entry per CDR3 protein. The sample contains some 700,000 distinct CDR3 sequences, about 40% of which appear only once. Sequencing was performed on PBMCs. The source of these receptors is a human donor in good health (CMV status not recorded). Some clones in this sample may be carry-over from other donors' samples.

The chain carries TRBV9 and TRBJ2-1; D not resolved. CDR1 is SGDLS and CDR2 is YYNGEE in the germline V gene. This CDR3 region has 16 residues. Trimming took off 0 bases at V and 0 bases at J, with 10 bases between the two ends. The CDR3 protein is CASSVASVSSYNEQFF. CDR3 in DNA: TGTGCCAGCAGCGTAGCAAGCGTGAGCTCCTACAATGAGCAGTTCTTC.

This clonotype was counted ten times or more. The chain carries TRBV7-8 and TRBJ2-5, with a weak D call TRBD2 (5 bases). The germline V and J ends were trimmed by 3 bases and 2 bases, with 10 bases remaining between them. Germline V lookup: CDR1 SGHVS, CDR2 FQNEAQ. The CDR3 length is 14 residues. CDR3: CASSFSAPQETQYF. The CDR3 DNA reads TGTGCCAGCAGCTTTAGCGCACCGCAAGAGACCCAGTACTTC.

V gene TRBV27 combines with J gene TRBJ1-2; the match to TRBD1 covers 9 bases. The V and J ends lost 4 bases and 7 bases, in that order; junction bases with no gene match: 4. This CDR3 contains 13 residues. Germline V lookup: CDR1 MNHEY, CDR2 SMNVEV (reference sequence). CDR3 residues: CASSSWTGAGYTF. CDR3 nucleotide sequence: TGTGCCAGCAGTTCCTGGACAGGGGCTGGCTACACCTTC.

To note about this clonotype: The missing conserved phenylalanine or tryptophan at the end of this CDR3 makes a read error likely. The CDR3, as DNA: TGTGCCAGCAGATTAGCGGGAGTCAAAAACATTCAGTACTTA. Encoded protein: CASRLAGVKNIQYL. The chain joins TRBV28 to TRBJ2-4, with TRBD2 matching over 9 bases. V was pared by 6 bases and J by 3 bases, with 3 bases of the junction left unmatched. The CDR3 spans 14 residues. Germline loops: CDR1 MDHEN, CDR2 SYDVKM.

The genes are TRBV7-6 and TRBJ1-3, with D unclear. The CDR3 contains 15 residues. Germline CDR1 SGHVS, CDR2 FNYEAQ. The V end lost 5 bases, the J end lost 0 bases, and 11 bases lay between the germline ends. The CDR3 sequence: CASSEGRSSGNTIYF. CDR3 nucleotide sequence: TGTGCCAGCAGCGAAGGACGAAGCTCTGGAAACACCATATATTTT.

CDR3 in DNA: TGTGCCAGCAGCTTAGCCGGAGCCGATGGCTACACCTTC. It encodes CASSLAGADGYTF. This rearrangement joins TRBV7-2 to TRBJ1-2; D gene uncertain. V was trimmed by 0 bases and J by 6 bases, leaving 8 bases between them. The CDR3 is 13 amino acids. Germline V gives CDR1 SGHTA, CDR2 FQGNSA.

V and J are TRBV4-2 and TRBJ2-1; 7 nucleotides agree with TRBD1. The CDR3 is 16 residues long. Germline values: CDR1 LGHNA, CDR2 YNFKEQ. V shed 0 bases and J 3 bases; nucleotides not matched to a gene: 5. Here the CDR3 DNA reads TGTGCCAGCAGCCAAGATCTTGCAGGGGGCTACAATGAGCAGTTCTTC. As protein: CASSQDLAGGYNEQFF.

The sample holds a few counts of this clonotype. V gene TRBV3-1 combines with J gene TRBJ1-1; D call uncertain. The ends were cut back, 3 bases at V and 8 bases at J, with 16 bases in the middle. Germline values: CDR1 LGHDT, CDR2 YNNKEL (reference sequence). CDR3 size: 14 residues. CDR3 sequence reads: CASSQVKGRTEAFF. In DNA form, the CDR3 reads TGTGCCAGCAGCCAGGTAAAAGGGCGTACCGAAGCTTTCTTT. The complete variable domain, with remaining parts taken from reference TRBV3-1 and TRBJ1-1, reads DTAVSQTPKYLVTQMGNDKSIKCEQNLGHDTMYWYKQDSKKFLKIMFSYNNKELIINETVPNRFSPKSPDKAHLNLHINSLELGDSAVYFCASSQVKGRTEAFFGQGTRLTVV.

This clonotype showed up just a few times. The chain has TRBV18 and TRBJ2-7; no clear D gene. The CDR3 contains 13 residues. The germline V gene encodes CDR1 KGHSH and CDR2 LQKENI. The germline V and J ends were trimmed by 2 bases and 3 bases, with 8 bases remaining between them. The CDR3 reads CASSPSDYYEQYF. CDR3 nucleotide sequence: TGTGCCAGCTCACCATCCGATTACTACGAGCAGTACTTC.

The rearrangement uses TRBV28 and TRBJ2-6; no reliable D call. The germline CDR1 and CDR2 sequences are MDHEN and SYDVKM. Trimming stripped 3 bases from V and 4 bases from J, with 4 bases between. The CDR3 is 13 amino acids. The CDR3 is CASSFRGANVLTF. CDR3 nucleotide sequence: TGTGCCAGCAGTTTTAGGGGGGCCAACGTCCTGACTTTC.

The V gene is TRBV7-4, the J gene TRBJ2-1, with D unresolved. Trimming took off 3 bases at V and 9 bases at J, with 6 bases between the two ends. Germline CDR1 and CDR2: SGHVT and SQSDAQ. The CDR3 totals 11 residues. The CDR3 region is CASSFYGEQFF. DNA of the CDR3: TGTGCCAGCAGCTTTTACGGTGAGCAGTTCTTC.

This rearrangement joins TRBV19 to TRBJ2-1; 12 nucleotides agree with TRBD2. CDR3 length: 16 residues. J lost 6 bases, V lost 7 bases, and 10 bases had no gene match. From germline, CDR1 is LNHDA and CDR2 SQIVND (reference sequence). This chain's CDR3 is CASTVLAGGTINEQFF. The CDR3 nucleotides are TGTGCCAGTACTGTTCTAGCGGGAGGGACCATCAATGAGCAGTTCTTC.

This CDR3 reads CASSYGTISTEAFF. The CDR3 nucleotides read TGTGCCAGCAGTTATGGGACAATCAGCACTGAAGCTTTCTTT. This chain connects TRBV28 to TRBJ1-1; TRBD1 is a possible D gene (6 bases). CDR1 is MDHEN, CDR2 SYDVKM, per germline. The CDR3 covers 14 residues. Deletions cut 4 bases from V and 4 bases from J, with 13 bases between.

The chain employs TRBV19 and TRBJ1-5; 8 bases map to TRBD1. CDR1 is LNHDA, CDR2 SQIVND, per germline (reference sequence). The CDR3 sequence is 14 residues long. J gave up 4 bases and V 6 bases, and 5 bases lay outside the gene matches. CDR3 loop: CASSDRGLNQPQHF. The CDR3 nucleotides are TGTGCCAGTAGCGACAGGGGCCTTAATCAGCCCCAGCATTTT.

This chain's CDR3 is CASSIGAGGPDEQFF. CDR3 in DNA: TGTGCCAGTAGTATAGGAGCGGGAGGGCCGGATGAGCAGTTCTTC. This sequence joins TRBV19 and TRBJ2-1; 10 nucleotides align to TRBD2. CDR1 and CDR2 from the germline V gene are LNHDA and SQIVND (reference sequence). The length of the CDR3 is 15 residues. J gave up 8 bases and V 1 base, and 5 bases lay outside the gene matches.

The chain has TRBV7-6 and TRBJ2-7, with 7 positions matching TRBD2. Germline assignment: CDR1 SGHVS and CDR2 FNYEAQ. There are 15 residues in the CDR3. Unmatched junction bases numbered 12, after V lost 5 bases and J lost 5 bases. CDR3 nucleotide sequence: TGTGCCAGCAGCCCGCGGGGCGGGAGTAGCGACGAGCAGTACTTC. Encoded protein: CASSPRGGSSDEQYF.

CDR3 sequence reads: CASSLETSAPQFF. The DNA of the CDR3 is TGTGCCAGCAGCTTAGAAACTAGCGCGCCGCAGTTCTTC. The gene calls are TRBV11-3 and TRBJ2-1; 7 positions match TRBD2. The trim removed 0 bases at V and 12 bases at J, leaving 5 bases unmatched. The CDR3 loop spans 13 amino acids. The germline V gene encodes CDR1 SGHNT and CDR2 YENEEA.

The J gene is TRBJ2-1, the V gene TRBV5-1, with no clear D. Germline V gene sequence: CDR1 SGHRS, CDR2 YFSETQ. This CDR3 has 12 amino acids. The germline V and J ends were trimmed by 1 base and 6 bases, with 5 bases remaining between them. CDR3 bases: TGCGCCAGCAGCTTGTTTCTCAATGAGCAGTTCTTC. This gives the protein CASSLFLNEQFF. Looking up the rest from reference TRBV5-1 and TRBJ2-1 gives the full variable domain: KAGVTQTPRYLIKTRGQQVTLSCSPISGHRSVSWYQQTPGQGLQFLFEYFSETQRNKGNFPGRFSGRQFSNSRSEMNVSTLELGDSALYLCASSLFLNEQFFGPGTRLTVL.

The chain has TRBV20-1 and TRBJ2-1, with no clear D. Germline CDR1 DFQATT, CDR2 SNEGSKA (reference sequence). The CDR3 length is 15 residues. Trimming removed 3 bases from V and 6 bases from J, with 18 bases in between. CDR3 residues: CSASELGPFVNEQFF. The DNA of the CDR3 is TGCAGTGCTAGCGAACTCGGGCCCTTTGTCAATGAGCAGTTCTTC.

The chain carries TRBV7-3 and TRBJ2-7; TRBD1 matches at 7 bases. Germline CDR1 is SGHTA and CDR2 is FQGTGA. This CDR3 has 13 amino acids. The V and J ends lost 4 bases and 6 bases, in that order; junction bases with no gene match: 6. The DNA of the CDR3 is TGTGCCAGCAGCTCCACCAGGGGGTCCGAGCAGTACTTC. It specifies CASSSTRGSEQYF. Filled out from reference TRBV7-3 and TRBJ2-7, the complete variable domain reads GAGVSQTPSNKVTEKGKYVELRCDPISGHTALYWYRQSLGQGPEFLIYFQGTGAADDSGLPNDRFFAVRPEGSVSTLKIQRTERGDSAVYLCASSSTRGSEQYFGPGTRLTVT.

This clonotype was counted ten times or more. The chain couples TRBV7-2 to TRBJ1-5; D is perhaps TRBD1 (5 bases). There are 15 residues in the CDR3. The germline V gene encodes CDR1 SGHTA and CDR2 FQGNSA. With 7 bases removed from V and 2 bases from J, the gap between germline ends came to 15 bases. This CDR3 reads CASNSRGEGNQPQHF. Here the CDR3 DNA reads TGTGCCAGCAACTCCCGAGGGGAAGGCAATCAGCCCCAGCATTTT.

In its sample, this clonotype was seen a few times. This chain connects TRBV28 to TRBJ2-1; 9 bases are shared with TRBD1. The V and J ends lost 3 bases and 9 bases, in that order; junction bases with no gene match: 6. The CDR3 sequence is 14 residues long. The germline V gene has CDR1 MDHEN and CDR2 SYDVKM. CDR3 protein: CASSFWTGDGEQFF. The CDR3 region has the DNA TGTGCCAGCAGTTTCTGGACAGGGGACGGTGAGCAGTTCTTC.

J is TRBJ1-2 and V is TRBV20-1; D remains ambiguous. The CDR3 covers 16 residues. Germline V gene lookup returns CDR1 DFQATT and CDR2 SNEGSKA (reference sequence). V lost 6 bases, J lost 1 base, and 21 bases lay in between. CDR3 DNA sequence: TGCAGTGCCCCCACGCCCCAGGCCTCTTATAACTATGGCTACACCTTC. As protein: CSAPTPQASYNYGYTF.

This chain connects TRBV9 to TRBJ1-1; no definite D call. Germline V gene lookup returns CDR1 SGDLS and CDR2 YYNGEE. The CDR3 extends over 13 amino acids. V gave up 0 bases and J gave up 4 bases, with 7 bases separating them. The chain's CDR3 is CASSVGVFTEAFF. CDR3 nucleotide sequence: TGTGCCAGCAGCGTAGGGGTGTTCACTGAAGCTTTCTTT.

This CDR3 is CASSLSGTLQDTIYF. CDR3 in DNA: TGTGCCAGCAGTTTAAGCGGTACCCTCCAAGACACCATATATTTT. This chain uses TRBV28 with TRBJ1-3; D is unresolved. There are 15 residues in the CDR3. V was cut by 2 bases and J by 8 bases, with 16 bases left in between. Germline CDR1 MDHEN, CDR2 SYDVKM.

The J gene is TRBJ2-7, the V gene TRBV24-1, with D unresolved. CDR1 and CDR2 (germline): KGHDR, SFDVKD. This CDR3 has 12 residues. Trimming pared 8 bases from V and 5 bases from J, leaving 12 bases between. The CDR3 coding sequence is TGTGCCACCAATTTGGGGATCCACGAGCAGTACTTC. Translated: CATNLGIHEQYF.

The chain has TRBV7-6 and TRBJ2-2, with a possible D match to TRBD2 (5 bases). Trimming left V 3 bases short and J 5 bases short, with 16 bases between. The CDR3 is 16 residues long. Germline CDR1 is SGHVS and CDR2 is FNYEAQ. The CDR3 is CASSLRGIDGTGELFF. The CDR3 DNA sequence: TGTGCCAGCAGCTTGAGAGGGATCGATGGGACCGGGGAGCTGTTTTTT.